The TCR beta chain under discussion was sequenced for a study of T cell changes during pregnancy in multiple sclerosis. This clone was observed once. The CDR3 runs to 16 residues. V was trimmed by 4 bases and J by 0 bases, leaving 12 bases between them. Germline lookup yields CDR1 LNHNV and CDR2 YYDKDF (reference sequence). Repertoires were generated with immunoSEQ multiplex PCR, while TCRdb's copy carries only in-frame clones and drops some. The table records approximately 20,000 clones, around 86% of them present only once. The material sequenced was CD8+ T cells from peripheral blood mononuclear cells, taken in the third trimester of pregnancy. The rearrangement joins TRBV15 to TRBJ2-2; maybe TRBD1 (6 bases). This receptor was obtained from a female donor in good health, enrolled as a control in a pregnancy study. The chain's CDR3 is CATSIRDTPNTGELFF. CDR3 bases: TGTGCCACCAGCATACGGGACACCCCGAACACCGGGGAGCTGTTTTTT.